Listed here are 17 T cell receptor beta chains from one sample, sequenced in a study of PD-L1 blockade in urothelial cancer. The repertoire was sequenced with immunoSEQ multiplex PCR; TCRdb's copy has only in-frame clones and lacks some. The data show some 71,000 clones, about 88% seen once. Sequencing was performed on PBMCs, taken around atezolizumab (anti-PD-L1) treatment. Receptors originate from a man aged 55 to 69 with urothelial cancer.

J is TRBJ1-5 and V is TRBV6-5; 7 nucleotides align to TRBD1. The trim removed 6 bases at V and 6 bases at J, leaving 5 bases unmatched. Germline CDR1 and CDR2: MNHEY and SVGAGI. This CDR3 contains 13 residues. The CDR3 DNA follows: TGTGCCAGCAGCCCAGACAGGGCTCAGCCCCAGCATTTT. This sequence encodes CASSPDRAQPQHF.

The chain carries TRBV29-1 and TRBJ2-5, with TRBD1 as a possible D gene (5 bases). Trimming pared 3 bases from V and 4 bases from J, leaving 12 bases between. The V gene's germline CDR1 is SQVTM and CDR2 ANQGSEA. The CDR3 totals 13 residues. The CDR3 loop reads CSVEGLGPETQYF. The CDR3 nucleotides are TGCAGCGTTGAGGGGCTAGGTCCAGAGACCCAGTACTTC.

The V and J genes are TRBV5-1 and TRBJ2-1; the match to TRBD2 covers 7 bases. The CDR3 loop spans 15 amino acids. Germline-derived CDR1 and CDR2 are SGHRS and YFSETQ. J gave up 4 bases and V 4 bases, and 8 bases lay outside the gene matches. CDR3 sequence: CASSKSGNGYNEQFF. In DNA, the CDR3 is TGCGCCAGCAGCAAAAGCGGGAATGGGTACAATGAGCAGTTCTTC.

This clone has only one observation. Written as DNA, the CDR3 is TGCGCCAGCAGCTTCGGTGGGCCGACTAATGAAAAACTGTTTTTT. It translates to CASSFGGPTNEKLFF. V usage is TRBV5-1 and J usage is TRBJ1-4; no clear D. This CDR3 contains 15 residues. V lost 2 bases to trimming and J lost 2 bases, with 10 bases between them. Looked up from germline, CDR1 is SGHRS and CDR2 is YFSETQ.

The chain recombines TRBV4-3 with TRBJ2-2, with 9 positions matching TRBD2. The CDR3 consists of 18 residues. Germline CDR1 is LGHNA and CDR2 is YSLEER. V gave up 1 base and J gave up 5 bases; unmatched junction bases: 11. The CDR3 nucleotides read TGCGCCAGCAGCCAAGCCCCCGCGGCGGGAGGGCGGACCGGGGAGCTGTTTTTT. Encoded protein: CASSQAPAAGGRTGELFF.

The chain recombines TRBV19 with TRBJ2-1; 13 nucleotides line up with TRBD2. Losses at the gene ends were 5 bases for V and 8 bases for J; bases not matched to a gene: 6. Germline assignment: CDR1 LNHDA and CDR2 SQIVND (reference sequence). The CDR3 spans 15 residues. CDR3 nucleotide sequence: TGTGCCAGTAGTGTACTAGCGGGAGGGCCGGATGAGCAGTTCTTC. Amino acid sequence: CASSVLAGGPDEQFF.

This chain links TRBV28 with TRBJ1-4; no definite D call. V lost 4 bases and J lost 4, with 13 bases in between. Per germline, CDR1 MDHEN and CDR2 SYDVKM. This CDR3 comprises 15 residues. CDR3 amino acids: CASSSQYTLNEKLFF. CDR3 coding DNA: TGTGCCAGCAGTTCCCAGTACACCCTTAATGAAAAACTGTTTTTT.

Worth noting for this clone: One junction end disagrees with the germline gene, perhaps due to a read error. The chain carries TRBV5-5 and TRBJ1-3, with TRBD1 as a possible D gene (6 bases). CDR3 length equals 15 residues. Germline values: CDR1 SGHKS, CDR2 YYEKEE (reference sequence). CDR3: CASSLAPGEGNTMYF. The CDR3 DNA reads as TGTGCCAGCAGCTTGGCTCCAGGGGAAGGAAACACCATGTATTTT.

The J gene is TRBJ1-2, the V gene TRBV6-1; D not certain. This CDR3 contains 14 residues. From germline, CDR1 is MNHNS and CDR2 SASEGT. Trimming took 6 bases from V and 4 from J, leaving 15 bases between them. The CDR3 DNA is TGTGCCAGCAGAGCGACCGGAGTTACCTATGGCTACACCTTC. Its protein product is CASRATGVTYGYTF.

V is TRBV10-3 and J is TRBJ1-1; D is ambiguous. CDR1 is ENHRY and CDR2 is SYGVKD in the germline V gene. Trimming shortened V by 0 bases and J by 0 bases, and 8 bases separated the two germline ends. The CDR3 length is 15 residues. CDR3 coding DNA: TGTGCCATCAGTGAGTCCGAGAGAATGAACACTGAAGCTTTCTTT. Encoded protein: CAISESERMNTEAFF.

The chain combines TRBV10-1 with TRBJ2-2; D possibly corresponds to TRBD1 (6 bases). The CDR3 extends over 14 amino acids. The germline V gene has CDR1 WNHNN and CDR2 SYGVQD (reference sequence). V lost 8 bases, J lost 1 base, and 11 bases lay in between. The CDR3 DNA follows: TGCGCCAGCTCAGGGACATTGAACACCGGGGAGCTGTTTTTT. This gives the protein CASSGTLNTGELFF.

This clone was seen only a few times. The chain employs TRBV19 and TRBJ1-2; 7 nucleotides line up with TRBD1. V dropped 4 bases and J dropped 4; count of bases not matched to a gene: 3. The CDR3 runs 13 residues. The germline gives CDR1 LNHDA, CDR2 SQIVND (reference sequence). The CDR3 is CASSNRDSYGYTF. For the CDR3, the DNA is TGTGCCAGTAGTAACCGGGACAGCTATGGCTACACCTTC.

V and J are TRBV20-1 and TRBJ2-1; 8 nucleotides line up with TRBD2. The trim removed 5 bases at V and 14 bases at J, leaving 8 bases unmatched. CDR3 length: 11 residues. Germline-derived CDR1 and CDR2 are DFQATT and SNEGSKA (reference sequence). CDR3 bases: TGCAGTGCTTCGGCGGGGACTAGGAAGTTCTTC. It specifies CSASAGTRKFF.

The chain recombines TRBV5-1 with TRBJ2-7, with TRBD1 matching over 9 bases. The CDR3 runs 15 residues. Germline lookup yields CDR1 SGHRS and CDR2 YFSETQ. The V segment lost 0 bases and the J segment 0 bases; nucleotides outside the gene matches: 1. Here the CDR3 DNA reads TGCGCCAGCAGCTTGGAACAGGGGGCCTCCTACGAGCAGTACTTC. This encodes CASSLEQGASYEQYF.

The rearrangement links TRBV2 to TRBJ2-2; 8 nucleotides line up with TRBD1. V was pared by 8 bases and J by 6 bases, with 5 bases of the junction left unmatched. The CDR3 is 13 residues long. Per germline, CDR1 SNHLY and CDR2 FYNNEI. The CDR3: CASRQGSSGELFF. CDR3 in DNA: TGTGCCAGCCGACAGGGGAGCTCCGGGGAGCTGTTTTTT.

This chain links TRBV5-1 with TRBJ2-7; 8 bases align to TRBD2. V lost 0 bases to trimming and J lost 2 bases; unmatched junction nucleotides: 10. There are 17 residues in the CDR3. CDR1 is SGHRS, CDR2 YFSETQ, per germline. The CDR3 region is CASSLGITAGVTYEQYF. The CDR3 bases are TGCGCCAGCAGCTTGGGTATTACAGCGGGGGTGACCTACGAGCAGTACTTC.

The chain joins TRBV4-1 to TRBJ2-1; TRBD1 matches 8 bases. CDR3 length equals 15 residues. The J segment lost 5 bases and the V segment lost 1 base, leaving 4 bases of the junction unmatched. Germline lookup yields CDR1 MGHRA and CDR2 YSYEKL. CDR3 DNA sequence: TGCGCCAGCAGCCAAGGGCAGGGGGCGAACAATGAGCAGTTCTTC. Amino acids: CASSQGQGANNEQFF.